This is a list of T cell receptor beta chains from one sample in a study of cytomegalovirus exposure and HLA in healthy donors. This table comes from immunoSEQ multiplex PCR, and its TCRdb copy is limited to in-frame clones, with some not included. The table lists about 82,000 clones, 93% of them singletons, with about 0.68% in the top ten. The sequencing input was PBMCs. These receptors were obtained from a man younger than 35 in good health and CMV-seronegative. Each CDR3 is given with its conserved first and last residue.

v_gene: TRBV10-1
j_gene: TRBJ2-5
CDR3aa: CASSGQGWRSGETQYF

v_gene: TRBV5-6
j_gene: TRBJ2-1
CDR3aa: CASSLTGGAHNEQFF

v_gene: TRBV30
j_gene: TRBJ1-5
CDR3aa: CAWSGGQTSNQPQHF

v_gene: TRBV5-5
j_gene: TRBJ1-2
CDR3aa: CASITDMQYPYGYTF

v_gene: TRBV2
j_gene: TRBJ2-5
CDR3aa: CASIRSGGLVLSQYF

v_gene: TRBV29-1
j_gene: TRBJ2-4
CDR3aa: CSVRQGLAKNIQYF

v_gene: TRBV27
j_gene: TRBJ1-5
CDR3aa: CASMSSGQGAPRGGQPQHF

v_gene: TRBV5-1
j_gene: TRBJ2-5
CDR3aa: CASSLGRAETQYF

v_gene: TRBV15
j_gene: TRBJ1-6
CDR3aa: CATSRDKSSYNSPLHF

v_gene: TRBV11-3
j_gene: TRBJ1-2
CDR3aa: CASSLVGQGAGYTF

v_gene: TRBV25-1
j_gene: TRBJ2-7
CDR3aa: CASSVSYEQYF

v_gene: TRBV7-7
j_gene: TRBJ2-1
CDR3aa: CASSPQRGLPHNEQFF

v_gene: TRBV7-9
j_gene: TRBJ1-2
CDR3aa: CASSSTGGNGYTF

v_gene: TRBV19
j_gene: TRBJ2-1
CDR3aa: CASRPLDSGSYNEQFF

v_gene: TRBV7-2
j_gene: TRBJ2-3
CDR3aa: CASSLDGRVDTQYF

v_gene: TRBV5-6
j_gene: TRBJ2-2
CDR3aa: CASSLGDTAWGTGELFF